The rows below give T cell receptor beta chains drawn from one sample of a study of blood T cell repertoires in COVID-19. The repertoire was sequenced with immunoSEQ multiplex PCR; TCRdb's copy has only in-frame clones and lacks some. Of about 73,000 clones in the sample, around 80% were seen once. The sample was peripheral blood. These receptor sequences come from an elderly man with active or convalescent COVID-19. Each CDR3 is given with its conserved first and last residue. D genes are given only for firm matches. Size is stated for part of the rows, as once, few or many counts, or as a class when the clone is expanded.

TRBJ1-1,.,.,TRBV7-9,TGTGCCAGCAGCCCGGACTTAGAGACTGAAGCTTTCTTT,CASSPDLETEAFF
TRBJ1-2,.,.,TRBV7-2,TGTGCCAGCAGCTTATCGGGGGATGGCTACACCTTC,CASSLSGDGYTF
TRBJ1-5,.,.,TRBV4-1,TGCGCCAGCAGCCGAGTTCATAGTGTAGGGGCGAACAATCAGCCCCAGCATTTT,CASSRVHSVGANNQPQHF
TRBJ1-5,.,.,TRBV19,TGTGCCAGTAGTATAGTCTTCGGGGGGCAGCCCCAGCATTTT,CASSIVFGGQPQHF
TRBJ2-5,.,.,TRBV14,TGTGCCAGCAGGCCCGATGGGGCAGGTGAGACCCAGTACTTC,CASRPDGAGETQYF
TRBJ2-7,.,.,TRBV2,TGTGCCAGCAGTGAAGCGACTAGTTCAACCTACGAGCAGTACTTC,CASSEATSSTYEQYF
TRBJ2-3,few,.,TRBV19,TGTGCCAGTAGTCCGGTGGGCGGGGCAGATACGCAGTATTTT,CASSPVGGADTQYF
TRBJ2-3,few,.,TRBV30,TGTGCCTGGAGAACAGGGATGGGCCGCACAGATACGCAGTATTTT,CAWRTGMGRTDTQYF
TRBJ2-3,few,TRBD1,TRBV29-1,TGCAGCGTTGCCTTGGACAGGGGCCCAGATACGCAGTATTTT,CSVALDRGPDTQYF
TRBJ2-7,.,TRBD2,TRBV4-2,TGTGCCAGCAGCCACGATGGGGGGGGCGAGCAGTACTTC,CASSHDGGGEQYF
TRBJ2-1,.,TRBD2,TRBV15,TGTGCCACCAGCAGACCCGGTCGGGGGGGCCTAAATGAGCAGTTCTTC,CATSRPGRGGLNEQFF
TRBJ1-1,.,TRBD1,TRBV4-2,TGTGCCAGCAGCCAAGAAGGGGGACAGACATCCCAGTATAGGCAGAAAGCGATGAACACTGAAGCTTTCTTT,CASSQEGGQTSQYRQKAMNTEAFF
TRBJ2-1,once,TRBD2,TRBV30,TGTGCCTGGAGTGTCGGACTAGCGGGGGCATGGTACAATGAGCAGTTCTTC,CAWSVGLAGAWYNEQFF
TRBJ2-3,.,TRBD2,TRBV5-1,TGCGCCAGCAGTAGGACTAGCGGGAGGAATACGCAGTATTTT,CASSRTSGRNTQYF
TRBJ1-1,.,TRBD1,TRBV7-2,TGTGCCAGCAGATCCGACAGGGCAATGAACACTGAAGCTTTCTTT,CASRSDRAMNTEAFF
TRBJ1-4,.,.,TRBV27,TGTGCCAGGGAGGGTCTTAATGAAAAACTGTTTTTT,CAREGLNEKLFF
TRBJ1-6,.,TRBD1,TRBV12-5,TGTGCTAGTGCCAGAGGGCAGGGGGCTTCACCCCTCCACTTT,CASARGQGASPLHF